The source of this T cell receptor beta chain is a study of PD-1 blockade in classical Hodgkin lymphoma. Every patient was affected by relapse after autologous stem cell transplantation, while exposure to brentuximab vedotin was not uniform. Study-wide results and limits: Nivolumab initiated under 1 year post-ASCT led to patient exclusion.

The table came from immunoSEQ multiplex PCR; TCRdb's copy has only in-frame clones and leaves some out. The data contain around 24,000 clones, about 67% of them singletons. With 5 bases removed from V and 11 bases from J, the gap between germline ends came to 21 bases. Germline CDR1 is SEHNR and CDR2 is FQNEAQ (reference sequence). CDR3 length equals 14 residues. This clone was seen a handful of times. The antigen is undetermined. The receptor's source is a human donor with classical Hodgkin lymphoma. This material consisted of peripheral blood mononuclear cells (PBMCs), taken before the second cycle of nivolumab. V is TRBV7-9 and J is TRBJ1-1, with D tentatively TRBD1 (5 bases). Here the CDR3 DNA reads TGTGCCAGCAGCCTGATTATTAGGGGTTATGGGGCTTTCTTT. Translating gives CASSLIIRGYGAFF.